Each of the 9 T cell receptor beta chains below was sequenced from the same sample in a study of shared clonotypes between healthy human individuals. TCRdb's table, derived via immunoSEQ multiplex PCR, lists solely in-frame clones and lacks some. The table records 150,000 to 200,000 clones, around 63% of them present only once. Input material: memory CD4+ T cells sorted from blood. As to subset: CD45RA-negative fraction. These receptor sequences come from a young man in good health.

This clone was seen many times. The rearrangement joins TRBV2 to TRBJ2-5, with 7 bases lining up with TRBD1. There are 12 residues in the CDR3. Germline values: CDR1 SNHLY, CDR2 FYNNEI. The J segment lost 5 bases and the V segment lost 4 bases, leaving 1 base of the junction unmatched. CDR3 in amino acids: CASSAQGETQYF. The CDR3 DNA reads as TGTGCCAGCAGTGCACAGGGGGAGACCCAGTACTTC.

The chain joins TRBV7-8 to TRBJ1-5; D is possibly TRBD1 (5 bases). Germline V gene data show CDR1 as SGHVS and CDR2 as FQNEAQ. This CDR3 spans 15 amino acids. The germline V and J ends were trimmed by 5 bases and 6 bases, with 17 bases remaining between them. The CDR3 coding sequence is TGTGCCAGCAGCCGCATTTTAGGGGCTGGTCAGCCCCAGCATTTT. Residues: CASSRILGAGQPQHF.

The sample holds a few counts of this clone. The same CDR3 is also encoded by other DNA sequences in this sample. The chain links TRBV18 to TRBJ2-3; D possibly corresponds to TRBD1 (6 bases). Trimming removed 3 bases from V and 4 bases from J, with 11 bases in between. The CDR3 is made up of 14 amino acids. Looked up from germline, CDR1 is KGHSH and CDR2 is LQKENI. CDR3 sequence reads: CASSPSQGPDTQYF. The CDR3 DNA reads TGTGCCAGCTCACCGTCACAGGGACCAGATACGCAGTATTTT.

A few counts support this clone. The sample carries other DNA sequences with the same CDR3. The chain is built from TRBV15 and TRBJ2-1, with 8 nucleotides matching TRBD2. V trimming: 7 bases; J trimming: 0 bases; junction bases outside the gene matches: 5. The V gene's germline CDR1 is LNHNV and CDR2 YYDKDF (reference sequence). CDR3 length: 15 residues. CDR3 sequence reads: CATIRSGSSYNEQFF. CDR3 DNA: TGTGCCACCATCAGGAGCGGGAGCTCCTACAATGAGCAGTTCTTC.

The V and J genes are TRBV7-8 and TRBJ2-7; D might be TRBD1 (6 bases). Germline CDR1 is SGHVS and CDR2 is FQNEAQ. CDR3 length equals 13 residues. V was pared by 5 bases and J by 5 bases, with 13 bases between. CDR3 in amino acids: CASSLDRTHEQYF. In nucleotides, the CDR3 is TGTGCCAGCAGCCTCGACAGGACCCACGAGCAGTACTTC.

This clone was observed many times. This sample includes further DNA sequences coding for the same CDR3. V usage is TRBV9 and J usage is TRBJ2-5; 9 bases fit TRBD2. The germline CDR1 and CDR2 sequences are SGDLS and YYNGEE. The CDR3 runs 14 residues. The V and J ends lost 3 bases and 5 bases, in that order; junction bases with no gene match: 5. The CDR3 reads CASSASGAGETQYF. The CDR3, as DNA: TGTGCCAGCAGCGCTAGCGGGGCGGGGGAGACCCAGTACTTC.

The chain links TRBV29-1 to TRBJ1-5; D is perhaps TRBD1 (5 bases). V dropped 6 bases and J dropped 7 bases, with 16 bases sitting between them. The CDR3 sequence is 13 residues long. CDR1 and CDR2 from the germline V gene are SQVTM and ANQGSEA. As DNA, the CDR3 is TGCAGCGTCGCGGGAGGGTGGGACCAGCCCCAGCATTTT. Translation gives CSVAGGWDQPQHF.

The chain links TRBV11-1 to TRBJ1-5, with TRBD1 matching over 7 bases. Losses at the gene ends were 5 bases for V and 5 bases for J; bases not matched to a gene: 9. The CDR3 is 15 amino acids. Germline V gives CDR1 SGHAT, CDR2 FQDESV (reference sequence). CDR3 in amino acids: CASSPFDRAHQPQHF. The CDR3 region has the DNA TGTGCCAGCAGCCCCTTCGACAGGGCCCATCAGCCCCAGCATTTT.

The chain carries TRBV28 and TRBJ1-2; the D is unclear. Germline lookup yields CDR1 MDHEN and CDR2 SYDVKM. This CDR3 region has 14 residues. The V gene lost 3 bases and the J gene lost 6 bases, with 14 bases spanning the gap. CDR3 protein: CASSFILVAHGYTF. The CDR3 DNA reads TGTGCCAGCAGTTTTATACTAGTCGCTCATGGCTACACCTTC.